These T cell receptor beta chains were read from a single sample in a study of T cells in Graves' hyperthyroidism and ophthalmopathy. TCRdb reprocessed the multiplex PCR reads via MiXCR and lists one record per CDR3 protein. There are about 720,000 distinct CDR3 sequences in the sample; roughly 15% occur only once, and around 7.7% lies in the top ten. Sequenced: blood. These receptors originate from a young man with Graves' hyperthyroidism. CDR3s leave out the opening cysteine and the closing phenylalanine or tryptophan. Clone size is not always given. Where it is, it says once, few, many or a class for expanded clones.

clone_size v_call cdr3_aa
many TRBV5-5 ASSLRQASNQPQH
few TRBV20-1 SALTPGQGAREQY
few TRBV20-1 SARFQGGETQY
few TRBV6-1 ASSEASASGNTIY
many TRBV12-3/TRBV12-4 ASGSVQETQY
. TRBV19 ASNPVAGGNNEQF
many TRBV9 ASSVAATGEQY
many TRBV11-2 ASSRLAGGLDEQF
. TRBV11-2 ASSLERASGSLNEQF
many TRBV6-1 ASSEEVVNEQY
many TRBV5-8 ASSPGDRGLADTQY
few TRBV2 ASSEGALYSNQPQH
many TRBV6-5 ASRPGDRVFFGTEAF
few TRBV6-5 ASSYGRISNQPQH
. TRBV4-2 ASSQRAGRGSYNEQF
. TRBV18 ASSPSGTTANTIY
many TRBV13 ASSPGLNTGELF
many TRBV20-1 SARIVNEQF
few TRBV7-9 ASSRMTSGSSYEQY
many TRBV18 ASSPLASGSGGEQF
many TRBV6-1 ASRQGGRTGELF
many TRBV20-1 SAPGTSGVYEQF
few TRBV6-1 ASKYGMAYEQY
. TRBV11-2 ASSSFPRGPTGELF
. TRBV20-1 SARDRVGITEAF
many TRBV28 ASSLPFLNTEAF
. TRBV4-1 ASSQAFSGRETQY